This TCR beta chain emerged from a study of T cell repertoires in cytomegalovirus infection. As concerns this clonotype: The antigen is not known.

TCRdb processed the reads anew with MiXCR; each CDR3 protein has one entry. Among around 100,000 distinct CDR3 sequences, roughly 39% were seen once, and the ten largest hold less than 80%. CDR1 MNHEY and CDR2 SMNVEV come from the germline V gene (reference sequence). Between the trimmed V and J ends, which lost 0 bases and 3 bases, there was a span of 9 bases. CDR3 length: 14 amino acids. The chain uses TRBV27 and TRBJ2-7; weak D call: TRBD2 (6 bases). The sequences come from CD8+ T cells from cultured PBMCs, collected from culture after CMV antigen stimulation. This clonotype originated in a human donor in good health (CMV status not recorded). Some clones in this sample may be carry-over from other donors' samples. The CDR3 protein is CASSLSLGGYEQYF. Here the CDR3 DNA reads TGTGCCAGCAGTTTATCTCTGGGGGGCTACGAGCAGTACTTC.